This TCR beta chain originates from a study of blood T cell repertoires in COVID-19. Authors' processing steps: The assay estimated nucleated cells by amplifying reference gene primers. Assay: immunoSEQ multiplex PCR; the TCRdb copy retains only in-frame clones and omits some. That table supplies the V and J calls and clone size; D and trimming were determined from the DNA. The sample has approximately 150,000 clones, about 90% seen once; the top ten hold about 1.6%. Trimming removed 2 bases from V and 5 bases from J; junction bases left unmatched: 5. The CDR3 totals 15 residues. Germline loops: CDR1 KGHSH, CDR2 LQKENI.

The sequence came from a woman between 55 and 75 years old with acute or convalescent COVID-19. The specimen was peripheral blood. The J gene is TRBJ2-7, the V gene TRBV18; 11 positions match TRBD1. The CDR3: CASSPSGQGVHEQYF. The CDR3 nucleotides are TGTGCCAGCTCACCATCGGGACAGGGGGTCCACGAGCAGTACTTC. The variable domain in full, completed from reference TRBV18 and TRBJ2-7, reads NAGVMQNPRHLVRRRGQEARLRCSPMKGHSHVYWYRQLPEEGLKFMVYLQKENIIDESGMPKERFSAEFPKEGPSILRIQQVVRGDSAAYFCASSPSGQGVHEQYFGPGTRLTVT.